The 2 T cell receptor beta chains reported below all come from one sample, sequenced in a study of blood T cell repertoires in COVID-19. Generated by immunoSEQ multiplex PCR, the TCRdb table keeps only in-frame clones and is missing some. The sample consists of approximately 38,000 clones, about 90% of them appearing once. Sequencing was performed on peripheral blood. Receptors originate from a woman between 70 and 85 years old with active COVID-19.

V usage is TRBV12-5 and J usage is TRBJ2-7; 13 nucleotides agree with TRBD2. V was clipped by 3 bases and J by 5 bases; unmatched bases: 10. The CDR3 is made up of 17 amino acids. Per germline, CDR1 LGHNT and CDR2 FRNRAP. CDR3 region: CASGFIGGLAGPHEQYF. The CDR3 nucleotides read TGTGCTAGTGGTTTCATCGGGGGACTAGCGGGGCCCCACGAGCAGTACTTC.

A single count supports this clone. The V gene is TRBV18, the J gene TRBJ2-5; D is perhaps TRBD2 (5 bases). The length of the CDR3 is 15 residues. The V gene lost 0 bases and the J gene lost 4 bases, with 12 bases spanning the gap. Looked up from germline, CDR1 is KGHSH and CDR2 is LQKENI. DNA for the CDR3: TGTGCCAGCTCACCACCATCGGGGAGACGAGAGACCCAGTACTTC. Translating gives CASSPPSGRRETQYF.